The 8 T cell receptor beta chains in this list originate from one sample, sequenced in a study of shared clonotypes between healthy human individuals. CD8 cells regarded as naive lacked CD45RO, were positively chosen for CCR7, and omitted terminally differentiated effector memory CD45RA+ cells. TCRdb's table, derived via immunoSEQ multiplex PCR, lists solely in-frame clones and lacks some. The data contain about 2.1 million clones, about 92% of them singletons. Input material: naive CD8+ T cells from PBMCs. Receptors were obtained from a man aged 18 to 29 in good health. Some clones in this sample may be carry-over from other donors' samples.

The chain uses TRBV6-1 and TRBJ2-2; TRBD2 might be the D (5 bases). Between the trimmed V and J ends, which lost 5 bases and 6 bases, there was a span of 13 bases. This CDR3 comprises 14 residues. CDR1 MNHNS and CDR2 SASEGT come from the germline V gene. CDR3 nucleotide sequence: TGTGCCAGCAGTTCTCATGGGAGTCCCGGGGAGCTGTTTTTT. This sequence encodes CASSSHGSPGELFF.

V usage is TRBV16 and J usage is TRBJ2-1, with D possibly matching TRBD2 (6 bases). CDR3 size: 16 residues. V shed 3 bases and J shed 5 bases, with 17 bases lying between them. Germline values: CDR1 KGHSY, CDR2 FQNENV. The CDR3 protein is CASSQRFRDWDNEQFF. The DNA for the CDR3 is TGTGCCAGCAGCCAGCGCTTCCGGGACTGGGACAATGAGCAGTTCTTC.

This rearrangement joins TRBV7-9 to TRBJ1-1; 8 bases line up with TRBD1. V dropped 3 bases and J dropped 1; count of bases not matched to a gene: 10. Germline CDR1 and CDR2: SEHNR and FQNEAQ (reference sequence). CDR3 length: 17 residues. The chain's CDR3 is CASSLGQQGAWNTEAFF. CDR3 bases: TGTGCCAGCAGCTTGGGGCAGCAGGGGGCCTGGAACACTGAAGCTTTCTTT. The complete variable domain, with remaining parts taken from reference TRBV7-9 and TRBJ1-1, reads DTGVSQNPRHKITKRGQNVTFRCDPISEHNRLYWYRQTLGQGPEFLTYFQNEAQLEKSRLLSDRFSAERPKGSFSTLEIQRTEQGDSAMYLCASSLGQQGAWNTEAFFGQGTRLTVV.

The count of this clone is one. This chain links TRBV13 with TRBJ1-1, with D perhaps TRBD1 (5 bases). The V and J ends lost 1 base and 1 base respectively, with 10 bases between them. The CDR3 is 15 amino acids. Germline assignment: CDR1 PRHDT and CDR2 FYEKMQ (reference sequence). The CDR3, as DNA: TGTGCCAGCAGCTTAGTAATGGGGCGGAACACTGAAGCTTTCTTT. Translated: CASSLVMGRNTEAFF.

Concerning this clone itself: Other DNA sequences of this sample code for an identical CDR3. The V and J genes are TRBV28 and TRBJ1-2, with D possibly TRBD1 on 6 matching bases. CDR3 size: 13 residues. V lost 2 bases and J 4 bases, leaving 8 bases between the germline ends. Germline CDR1 and CDR2: MDHEN and SYDVKM. This CDR3 is CASSLGQFYGYTF. The CDR3 DNA follows: TGTGCCAGCAGTTTAGGACAGTTCTATGGCTACACCTTC.

The V and J genes are TRBV15 and TRBJ2-4; D is perhaps TRBD2 (7 bases). Germline CDR1 reads LNHNV; CDR2 reads YYDKDF (reference sequence). V was shortened by 8 bases and J by 3 bases, with 20 bases between the two germline ends. The CDR3 has 16 residues. CDR3 nucleotides: TGTGCCACCCGGGACGAGGGGGGGTTGGACAAAAACATTCAGTACTTC. Translated: CATRDEGGLDKNIQYF.

V gene TRBV4-3 combines with J gene TRBJ2-1; D call uncertain. Germline assignment: CDR1 LGHNA and CDR2 YSLEER. This CDR3 has 13 amino acids. V lost 3 bases and J 6 bases, leaving 9 bases between the germline ends. CDR3 sequence reads: CASSQRLTNEQFF. The CDR3 DNA is TGCGCCAGCAGCCAGAGGTTAACCAATGAGCAGTTCTTC.

The chain joins TRBV6-5 to TRBJ2-1; 7 bases align to TRBD2. V dropped 6 bases and J dropped 10; count of bases not matched to a gene: 6. Germline CDR1 reads MNHEY; CDR2 reads SVGAGI. CDR3 length: 12 amino acids. CDR3 coding DNA: TGTGCCAGCAGCCCAAACGGGAGGGAGCAGTTCTTC. This codes for CASSPNGREQFF.